The 7 T cell receptor beta chains below come from one sample, sequenced in a study of T cell responses to AZD1222 COVID-19 vaccine. Sequenced by immunoSEQ multiplex PCR; TCRdb stores in-frame clones only, minus some. This sample has around 140,000 clones, with 70% to 90% found just once. The source was peripheral blood, collected on day 0 of AZD1222 vaccination. The receptors come from an adult in good health.

This clone was seen a few times. V is TRBV2 and J is TRBJ1-6; 7 nucleotides match TRBD1. Germline V lookup: CDR1 SNHLY, CDR2 FYNNEI. CDR3 length equals 17 residues. V dropped 6 bases and J dropped 0; count of bases not matched to a gene: 8. The CDR3, as DNA: TGTGCCAGCAGCCCGGGACAGCCAAGCTCCTATAATTCACCCCTCCACTTT. Translation: CASSPGQPSSYNSPLHF.

V is TRBV19 and J is TRBJ2-1, with a possible D match to TRBD2 (5 bases). Trimming removed 7 bases at V and 6 bases at J, with 7 bases between. The CDR3 consists of 11 residues. Germline assignment: CDR1 LNHDA and CDR2 SQIVND (reference sequence). The chain's CDR3 is CASTRGNEQFF. In DNA form, the CDR3 reads TGTGCCAGTACCCGGGGCAATGAGCAGTTCTTC.

The genes are TRBV20-1 and TRBJ2-7; D gene ambiguous. In germline, CDR1 is DFQATT, CDR2 SNEGSKA (reference sequence). There are 10 residues in the CDR3. V lost 6 bases and J 4 bases, leaving 7 bases between the germline ends. As DNA, the CDR3 is TGCAGTGCCCATAATTACGAGCAGTACTTC. Translated, it gives CSAHNYEQYF.

In this sample, this clone turned up a few times. This rearrangement joins TRBV27 to TRBJ1-1; perhaps TRBD1 as D (5 bases). The V end lost 2 bases, the J end lost 4 bases, and 8 bases lay between the germline ends. There are 13 residues in the CDR3. CDR1 is MNHEY, CDR2 SMNVEV, per germline (reference sequence). CDR3 amino acids: CASSLEGTTEAFF. The CDR3 region has the DNA TGTGCCAGCAGTTTAGAGGGGACCACTGAAGCTTTCTTT.

J is TRBJ1-5 and V is TRBV10-3, with D perhaps matching TRBD1 (6 bases). Trimming removed 10 bases from V and 1 base from J, with 11 bases in between. CDR3 length: 13 residues. CDR1 and CDR2 from the germline V gene are ENHRY and SYGVKD. CDR3 nucleotides: TGTGCCACTTCCGGGGGCAGCAATCAGCCCCAGCATTTT. Translation gives CATSGGSNQPQHF.

V and J are TRBV28 and TRBJ1-4, with 9 positions matching TRBD1. Germline V CDR1 and CDR2: MDHEN, SYDVKM. The CDR3 totals 14 residues. V gave up 6 bases and J gave up 10 bases; unmatched junction bases: 9. The CDR3 DNA reads TGTGCCAGCAGCCTGGACAGGGGAAGTTTAAAACTGTTTTTT. Encoded protein: CASSLDRGSLKLFF.

The chain is built from TRBV7-2 and TRBJ1-2; no firm D call. Trimming left V 1 base short and J 1 base short, with 16 bases between. Germline lookup yields CDR1 SGHTA and CDR2 FQGNSA. The CDR3 runs to 17 residues. CDR3 loop: CASSLGLHVTSNYGYTF. In DNA, the CDR3 is TGTGCCAGCAGCTTAGGTCTACATGTGACTAGTAACTATGGCTACACCTTC.